A single sample is the source of the 18 T cell receptor beta chains below, sequenced in a study of blood T cell repertoires in COVID-19. Sequenced by immunoSEQ multiplex PCR; TCRdb stores in-frame clones only, minus some. The data contain 250,000 to 300,000 clones, roughly 84% of them singletons. The sequencing input was PBMCs or T cells enriched from blood (not recorded which). The origin of the receptors is a woman between 45 and 60 years old who had been exposed to COVID-19.

V usage is TRBV7-2 and J usage is TRBJ1-2, with 8 bases identical to TRBD1. The germline V gene encodes CDR1 SGHTA and CDR2 FQGNSA. The CDR3 spans 13 residues. V lost 5 bases to trimming and J lost 8 bases; unmatched junction nucleotides: 7. DNA of the CDR3: TGTGCCAGCAGCACGAGACAGGGGATGGGCTACACCTTC. Translating it yields CASSTRQGMGYTF.

The chain uses TRBV10-2 and TRBJ1-5, with 7 bases matching TRBD1. CDR1 is WSHSY, CDR2 SAAADI, per germline. The CDR3 has 13 amino acids. Trimming removed 4 bases from V and 5 bases from J; junction bases left unmatched: 2. CDR3 sequence: CASSGQGYQPQHF. The CDR3 DNA reads as TGCGCCAGCAGTGGACAGGGCTATCAGCCCCAGCATTTT.

The CDR3 reads CASKIGGFRSPLHF. Written as DNA, the CDR3 is TGTGCCAGCAAGATCGGAGGGTTTAGGTCACCCCTCCACTTT. The chain is built from TRBV28 and TRBJ1-6; D gene uncertain. Trimming removed 7 bases from V and 10 bases from J, with 17 bases in between. The CDR3 has 14 residues. Germline lookup yields CDR1 MDHEN and CDR2 SYDVKM.

A note on this clone: One junction end does not reproduce the germline sequence, and a read error may be involved. V gene TRBV5-1 combines with J gene TRBJ2-5; maybe TRBD2 (5 bases). The CDR3 loop spans 15 amino acids. The germline CDR1 and CDR2 sequences are SGHRS and YFSETQ. CDR3 in amino acids: CASSLGEGFQETQYF. The CDR3 DNA reads as TGCGCCAGCAGTTTGGGCGAGGGTTTCCAAGAGACCCAGTACTTC.

This chain links TRBV7-9 with TRBJ1-2, with D perhaps matching TRBD1 (5 bases). V was clipped by 5 bases and J by 5 bases, with 12 bases between them. This CDR3 spans 13 amino acids. Per the germline V gene, CDR1 is SEHNR and CDR2 is FQNEAQ (reference sequence). The CDR3 loop is CASSTGGGYGYTF. The CDR3 bases are TGTGCCAGCAGCACGGGGGGAGGGTATGGCTACACCTTC.

The chain has TRBV19 and TRBJ2-1, with 7 bases that match TRBD1. Germline trimming cut 5 bases from V and 9 bases from J; bases unmatched to any gene: 16. The V gene's germline CDR1 is LNHDA and CDR2 SQIVND (reference sequence). The CDR3 extends over 16 amino acids. CDR3 DNA: TGTGCCAGTAGTCCTTTACCGGGACAGACCTCTCCTGAGCAGTTCTTC. Translated: CASSPLPGQTSPEQFF.

The chain has TRBV15 and TRBJ1-1; D not resolved. With 0 bases removed from V and 0 bases from J, the gap between germline ends came to 17 bases. This CDR3 region has 18 residues. Germline V CDR1 and CDR2: LNHNV, YYDKDF (reference sequence). This CDR3 is CATSRDRSTALMNTEAFF. The CDR3 DNA follows: TGTGCCACCAGCAGAGATCGAAGTACAGCACTGATGAACACTGAAGCTTTCTTT.

V usage is TRBV28 and J usage is TRBJ2-4; maybe TRBD2 (6 bases). Trimming stripped 10 bases from V and 1 base from J, with 11 bases between. The CDR3 length is 13 residues. Germline V lookup: CDR1 MDHEN, CDR2 SYDVKM. CDR3 DNA: TGTGCCACCAGCAGCGGGGCCAAAAACATTCAGTACTTC. It is translated as CATSSGAKNIQYF.

The gene calls are TRBV5-1 and TRBJ2-3, with TRBD1 matching over 11 bases. CDR1 is SGHRS, CDR2 YFSETQ, per germline. J was trimmed by 5 bases and V by 0 bases; bases with no gene match: 8. This CDR3 is built from 17 residues. The DNA for the CDR3 is TGCGCCAGCAGCTTGGTAGGACAGGGGGCCAGTATAGATACGCAGTATTTT. Protein: CASSLVGQGASIDTQYF.

The chain joins TRBV5-4 to TRBJ1-3, with TRBD1 as a possible D gene (5 bases). Looked up from germline, CDR1 is SGHNT and CDR2 is YYREEE (reference sequence). V lost 0 bases and J 3 bases, leaving 13 bases between the germline ends. CDR3 length: 16 amino acids. The DNA of the CDR3 is TGTGCCAGCAGCTTGGGGCAGGGAGGACGTGGAAACACCATATATTTT. This gives the protein CASSLGQGGRGNTIYF. The full variable domain, in which reference TRBV5-4 and TRBJ1-3 provide the parts outside the CDR3, is ETGVTQSPTHLIKTRGQQVTLRCSSQSGHNTVSWYQQALGQGPQFIFQYYREEENGRGNFPPRFSGLQFPNYSSELNVNALELDDSALYLCASSLGQGGRGNTIYFGEGSWLTVV.

V is TRBV4-3 and J is TRBJ1-4; 8 bases are a match to TRBD1. Germline loops: CDR1 LGHNA, CDR2 YSLEER. Germline trimming cut 5 bases from V and 6 bases from J; bases unmatched to any gene: 11. This CDR3 has 16 residues. The CDR3 bases are TGCGCCAGCAGCTCGGGACAGGTGGGCCGGGATGAAAAACTGTTTTTT. This codes for CASSSGQVGRDEKLFF.

This rearrangement joins TRBV7-2 to TRBJ1-1; D gene ambiguous. The germline V gene has CDR1 SGHTA and CDR2 FQGNSA. V lost 6 bases and J 3 bases, leaving 8 bases between the germline ends. This CDR3 has 12 amino acids. The CDR3 loop is CASSPPHTEAFF. The CDR3 DNA is TGTGCCAGCAGTCCTCCCCACACTGAAGCTTTCTTT.

The chain carries TRBV19 and TRBJ1-1, with unresolved D. V was trimmed by 3 bases and J by 4 bases, leaving 9 bases between them. The V gene's germline CDR1 is LNHDA and CDR2 SQIVND (reference sequence). This CDR3 comprises 13 residues. The CDR3 loop reads CASSIGRPTEAFF. CDR3 DNA sequence: TGTGCCAGTAGTATCGGCAGGCCCACTGAAGCTTTCTTT.

The rearrangement uses TRBV6-1 and TRBJ2-7, with D maybe TRBD1 (5 bases). Germline V gene sequence: CDR1 MNHNS, CDR2 SASEGT. The V and J ends lost 3 bases and 3 bases respectively, with 12 bases between them. The CDR3 loop spans 14 amino acids. CDR3 sequence: CASSEAGINYEQYF. CDR3 nucleotides: TGTGCCAGCAGTGAGGCAGGGATCAACTACGAGCAGTACTTC.

The chain recombines TRBV9 with TRBJ1-1, with D perhaps matching TRBD1 (6 bases). Trimming removed 0 bases at V and 7 bases at J, with 16 bases between. Germline V gives CDR1 SGDLS, CDR2 YYNGEE. The CDR3 contains 15 residues. CDR3 sequence: CASSVDIGQGREAFF. CDR3 coding DNA: TGTGCCAGCAGCGTAGATATTGGGCAGGGGCGTGAAGCTTTCTTT.

The gene calls are TRBV2 and TRBJ2-5; D gene uncertain. Germline CDR1 reads SNHLY; CDR2 reads FYNNEI. The CDR3 has 15 amino acids. The V gene lost 1 base and the J gene lost 3 bases, with 12 bases spanning the gap. The chain's CDR3 is CASSEGWAEEETQYF. CDR3 sequence (DNA): TGTGCCAGCAGTGAAGGGTGGGCTGAAGAAGAGACCCAGTACTTC.

The chain employs TRBV2 and TRBJ1-1; no definite D call. This CDR3 is 13 amino acids long. Germline V CDR1 and CDR2: SNHLY, FYNNEI. Between the trimmed V and J ends, which lost 4 bases and 1 base, there was a span of 7 bases. In DNA form, the CDR3 reads TGTGCCAGCAGTGCAGTTTCGAACACTGAAGCTTTCTTT. Protein product: CASSAVSNTEAFF. The full variable domain, in which reference TRBV2 and TRBJ1-1 provide the parts outside the CDR3, is EPEVTQTPSHQVTQMGQEVILRCVPISNHLYFYWYRQILGQKVEFLVSFYNNEISEKSEIFDDQFSVERPDGSNFTLKIRSTKLEDSAMYFCASSAVSNTEAFFGQGTRLTVV.

The chain recombines TRBV7-2 with TRBJ2-2, with 8 bases identical to TRBD1. The CDR3 extends over 13 amino acids. V was pared by 2 bases and J by 13 bases, with 6 bases of the junction left unmatched. Germline CDR1 SGHTA, CDR2 FQGNSA. DNA of the CDR3: TGTGCCAGCAGCTTACTGGACAGGGCGGGGCTGTTTTTT. Its translation is CASSLLDRAGLFF.